This TCR beta chain was identified in a study of cytomegalovirus exposure and HLA in healthy donors. With respect to this clone: Its antigen remains unidentified.

CDR1 SGHRS and CDR2 YFSETQ come from the germline V gene. The CDR3 sequence is 15 residues long. V lost 5 bases and J lost 7; bases outside the gene matches: 10. Study findings and constraints: The dataset shows that most TCR sequences were rare, while some public TCRs occurred in many donors. A later analysis, which compared TCR beta chains of equal frequency, found the HLA-associated ones more clonally expanded. HLA alleles showed associations with some 17,000 TCR beta sequences in a later analysis, at a 0.05 false discovery rate.

The PCR contained 60 Vbeta and 13 Jbeta primers. Some clones are missing from TCRdb's copy, which holds only in-frame ones; the method was immunoSEQ multiplex PCR. This repertoire shows some 76,000 clones, more than 80% found once; its top ten account for roughly 2%. The receptor was derived from a woman in her twenties or thirties in good health and CMV-seronegative. V and J are TRBV5-1 and TRBJ2-1; 9 nucleotides align to TRBD2. Material: PBMCs. The CDR3 reads CASSFGGLASNEQFF. As DNA, the CDR3 is TGCGCCAGCAGTTTCGGCGGACTAGCGAGTAATGAGCAGTTCTTC.